This TCR beta chain emerged from a study of cytotoxic CD8 clonotypes in ibrutinib-treated CLL. The data were produced by immunoSEQ multiplex PCR, yet TCRdb's version contains in-frame clones alone and is incomplete. The data hold roughly 250,000 clones, with under 80% observed a single time. The V end was cut by 5 bases, the J end by 0 bases, with 12 bases between. The CDR3 length is 15 residues. The germline CDR1 and CDR2 sequences are MNHEY and SVGAGI. The TCR originated in a human donor with chronic lymphocytic leukemia. V and J are TRBV6-5 and TRBJ2-3; D unclear. The material was PBMCs, obtained after 24 months of ibrutinib treatment. CDR3 in amino acids: CASSRGPSSTDTQYF. DNA for the CDR3: TGTGCCAGCAGTAGAGGACCTTCTAGCACAGATACGCAGTATTTT.